Each of the 10 T cell receptor beta chains below was sequenced from the same sample in a study of T cell repertoires in cytomegalovirus infection. TCRdb independently ran MiXCR on the reads; one entry per CDR3 protein. The table lists about 320,000 distinct CDR3 sequences, over 7.5% of them singletons. The sequenced material came from PBMCs. These receptors were taken from a human donor in good health (CMV status not recorded). Some clones in this sample may be carry-over from other donors' samples.

V is TRBV7-9 and J is TRBJ2-1; 10 bases map to TRBD2. Germline V gene sequence: CDR1 SEHNR, CDR2 FQNEAQ (reference sequence). V shed 6 bases, J shed 4 bases, and the junction held 6 bases outside the gene matches. The CDR3 length is 15 residues. This CDR3 is CASSVSGGAYNEQFF. CDR3 DNA: TGTGCCAGCAGTGTCAGCGGGGGGGCGTACAATGAGCAGTTCTTC.

This clonotype has only a few counts. The J gene is TRBJ2-3, the V gene TRBV19; perhaps TRBD1 as D (6 bases). This CDR3 has 18 amino acids. Germline CDR1 and CDR2: LNHDA and SQIVND (reference sequence). V gave up 0 bases and J gave up 2 bases, with 18 bases separating them. The CDR3 region is CASSIDLLGRGNTDTQYF. The CDR3 DNA follows: TGTGCCAGTAGTATAGATCTCTTGGGCAGGGGTAACACAGATACGCAGTATTTT. Looking up the rest from reference TRBV19 and TRBJ2-3 gives the full variable domain: DGGITQSPKYLFRKEGQNVTLSCEQNLNHDAMYWYRQDPGQGLRLIYYSQIVNDFQKGDIAEGYSVSREKKESFPLTVTSAQKNPTAFYLCASSIDLLGRGNTDTQYFGPGTRLTVL.

This clonotype was counted ten times or more. The V gene is TRBV7-6, the J gene TRBJ2-7; the match to TRBD2 covers 11 bases. With V trimmed by 1 base and J by 0 bases, 8 bases remained unmatched. Germline V gives CDR1 SGHVS, CDR2 FNYEAQ. The CDR3 covers 18 residues. CDR3 in DNA: TGTGCCAGCAGCTTAGGGGTAGCGGGAGGGAGTAGCTCCTACGAGCAGTACTTC. This gives the protein CASSLGVAGGSSSYEQYF.

There are many counts of this clonotype. The chain uses TRBV7-9 and TRBJ2-3, with TRBD2 as a possible D gene (5 bases). Trimming took 0 bases from V and 3 from J, leaving 16 bases between them. Germline V gene lookup returns CDR1 SEHNR and CDR2 FQNEAQ (reference sequence). The CDR3 sequence is 17 residues long. The CDR3 here is CASSLALAGPRTDTQYF. The CDR3, as DNA: TGTGCCAGCAGCTTAGCGTTGGCGGGTCCCAGGACAGATACGCAGTATTTT.

Many counts were recorded for this clonotype. The chain uses TRBV7-2 and TRBJ2-7, with TRBD1 matching over 9 bases. This CDR3 is built from 15 residues. Trimming cost V 5 bases and J 5 bases; bases outside gene matches: 10. Germline V gives CDR1 SGHTA, CDR2 FQGNSA. The CDR3 protein is CASSNTGTGSNEQYF. CDR3 DNA: TGTGCCAGCAGCAACACCGGGACAGGGAGTAACGAGCAGTACTTC.

This clonotype occurred many times. The rearrangement links TRBV7-2 to TRBJ1-4, with no clear D. Trimming removed 5 bases at V and 2 bases at J, with 6 bases between. Germline assignment: CDR1 SGHTA and CDR2 FQGNSA. The CDR3 extends over 13 amino acids. As DNA, the CDR3 is TGTGCCAGCAGCACCATCACTAATGAAAAACTGTTTTTT. It encodes CASSTITNEKLFF.

This clonotype was seen a handful of times. A junction end diverges from the germline sequence, so it may reflect a read error. V is TRBV6-1 and J is TRBJ2-3; 7 bases map to TRBD1. The CDR3 contains 13 residues. Germline V CDR1 and CDR2: MNHNS, SASEGT. The CDR3 spells CASSEARTGTQYF. The CDR3 coding sequence is TGTGCCAGCAGTGAAGCGAGGACAGGTACGCAGTATTTT.

This clonotype has at least ten counts. This chain connects TRBV10-3 to TRBJ2-2, with D perhaps being TRBD1 or TRBD2 (5 bases each). The CDR3 totals 16 residues. Trimming cost V 7 bases and J 1 base, with 16 bases left between them. CDR1 ENHRY and CDR2 SYGVKD come from the germline V gene. CDR3 nucleotide sequence: TGTGCCATCACATCGATTAAGGGACGGAACACCGGGGAGCTGTTTTTT. Residues: CAITSIKGRNTGELFF.

A few counts support this clonotype. Here the CDR3 DNA reads TGTGCCAGTAGCATCAGGGTTTTAAATAATTCACCCCTCCACTTT. Its protein product is CASSIRVLNNSPLHF. This chain joins TRBV19 and TRBJ1-6; tentatively, D is TRBD1 (5 bases). Trimming took off 6 bases at V and 5 bases at J, with 14 bases between the two ends. The CDR3 contains 15 residues. Germline lookup yields CDR1 LNHDA and CDR2 SQIVND (reference sequence).

The chain carries TRBV7-2 and TRBJ2-7; D uncertain. Germline values: CDR1 SGHTA, CDR2 FQGNSA. This CDR3 region has 14 residues. Trimming removed 4 bases from V and 0 bases from J, with 10 bases in between. This CDR3 is CASSWNRHSYEQYF. In DNA, the CDR3 is TGTGCCAGCAGCTGGAACCGGCACTCCTACGAGCAGTACTTC. Drawing the rest from reference TRBV7-2 and TRBJ2-7, the complete variable domain is GAGVSQSPSNKVTEKGKDVELRCDPISGHTALYWYRQSLGQGLEFLIYFQGNSAPDKSGLPSDRFSAERTGGSVSTLTIQRTQQEDSAVYLCASSWNRHSYEQYFGPGTRLTVT.